Listed below are T cell receptor beta chains from one sample, sequenced in a study of Graves' ophthalmopathy and Graves' hyperthyroidism. TCRdb independently ran MiXCR on the multiplex PCR reads; one entry per CDR3 protein. The data contain about 590,000 distinct CDR3 sequences, 35% to 45% of them singletons. The specimen was peripheral blood or thyroid tissue (not recorded which). All receptors come from an adult man with Graves' hyperthyroidism. The CDR3 runs from the conserved cysteine through the conserved F or W.

>TRBJ2-5|TRBV20-1
CSAKGQGKMETQYF
>TRBJ1-5|TRBV6-6
CASSYSRGGNQPQHF
>TRBJ2-1|TRBV11-2
CASGTDSYNEQFF
>TRBJ1-1|TRBV20-1
CSARFPGDNEQFF
>TRBJ1-2|TRBV2
CASRFGNADNYGYTF
>TRBJ1-2|TRBV7-9
CASSRDIFNYGYTF
>TRBJ2-3|TRBV5-5
CASSNEWTADTQYF
>TRBJ1-1|TRBV10-3
CAISAGTAQMNTEAFF
>TRBJ1-5|TRBV30
CAWGDADQHF
>TRBJ2-5|TRBV5-8
CASSSGQGAYQETQYF
>TRBJ2-2|TRBV7-9
CASSLLGGAGADTGELFF
>-|TRBV2
CASKGDDEQFF
>TRBJ1-6|TRBV19
CATHRDGSYNSPLHF
>TRBJ1-1|TRBV29-1
CSVNRNTEAFF
>TRBJ2-5|TRBV20-1
CSAIRLAGVGETQYF
>TRBJ2-2|TRBV9
CASSVGPRPDNTGELFF
>-|TRBV7-6
CASSLGQGRANEQFF
>TRBJ2-2|TRBV29-1
CRPGQGSGELFF
>TRBJ2-5|TRBV7-9
CASSLPGGLAGEETQYF
>TRBJ2-5|TRBV7-8
CASSHPTRLVETQYF
>TRBJ2-7|TRBV4-2
CASSQADRVSYEQYF
>TRBJ1-2|TRBV29-1
CSVEGDLNGYTF
>TRBJ2-5|TRBV29-1
CSVEDPGVKGTQYF
>TRBJ2-3|TRBV20-1
CSAASGQSSTDTQYF
>TRBJ2-2|TRBV5-1
CASSPSNTGELFF
>TRBJ1-2|TRBV12-3/TRBV12-4
CASSEPTTGTYGYTF
>TRBJ1-4|TRBV24-1
CATRKRDRGNEKLFF
>TRBJ2-7|TRBV10-3
CASSSDRGTPYEQYF
>TRBJ2-3|TRBV2
CASSRGNTDTQYF
>TRBJ1-2|TRBV30
CAWRRTPLLNYGYTF
>TRBJ2-5|TRBV20-1
CSASATGLAGPPVAQYF
>TRBJ2-5|TRBV5-1
CASSLAVGTETQYF
>TRBJ1-2|TRBV18
CASSPRTGIASGYTF
>TRBJ2-7|TRBV6-5
CASSYTTSGSQEQYF
>TRBJ2-3|TRBV7-2
CASSLARADTQYF
>TRBJ2-7|TRBV7-9
CASSALAGGSGEQYF
>TRBJ2-1|TRBV29-1
CSVRGGSPGASSYNEQFF
>TRBJ2-7|TRBV12-3/TRBV12-4
CASSLVGGPNYEQYF
>TRBJ1-1|TRBV2
CAPRSMNTEAFF
>TRBJ1-1|TRBV12-5
CASGFYGTEAFF
>TRBJ2-3|TRBV7-9
CASSLRGISTDTQYF
>TRBJ1-6|TRBV4-3
CASSQDEDRVKNNSPLHF
>TRBJ2-5|TRBV7-9
CASSLYGAEETQYF
>TRBJ2-7|TRBV27
CASSLQDGPYEQYF
>TRBJ2-6|TRBV7-9
CASSLSSGRAPGANVLTF
>TRBJ2-5|TRBV24-1
CASRTDVTQETQYF
>TRBJ2-7|TRBV11-2
CASSSLRQGYEQYF
>TRBJ2-7|TRBV10-2
CASSGRAGTGGPYEQYF